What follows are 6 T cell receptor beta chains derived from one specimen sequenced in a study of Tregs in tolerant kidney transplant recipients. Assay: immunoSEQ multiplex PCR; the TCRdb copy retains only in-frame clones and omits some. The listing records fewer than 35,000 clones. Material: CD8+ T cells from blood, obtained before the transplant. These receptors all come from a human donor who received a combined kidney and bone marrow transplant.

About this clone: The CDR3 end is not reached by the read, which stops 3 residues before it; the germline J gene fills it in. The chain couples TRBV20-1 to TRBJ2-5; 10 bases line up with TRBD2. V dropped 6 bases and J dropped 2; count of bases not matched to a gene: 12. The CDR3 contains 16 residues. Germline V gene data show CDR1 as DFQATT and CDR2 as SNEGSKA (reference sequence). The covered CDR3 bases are TGCAGTGCCAGGGTGGCTAGCGGGAGTTCACAAGAGACC. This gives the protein CSARVASGSSQET. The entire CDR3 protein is CSARVASGSSQETQYF.

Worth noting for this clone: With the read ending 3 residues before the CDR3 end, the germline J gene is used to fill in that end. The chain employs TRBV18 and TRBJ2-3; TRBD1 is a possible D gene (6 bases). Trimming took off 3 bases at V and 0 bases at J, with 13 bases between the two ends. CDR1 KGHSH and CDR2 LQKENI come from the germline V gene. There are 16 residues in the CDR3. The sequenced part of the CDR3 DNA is TGTGCCAGCTCACCCGGACAGAGAAGAAGCACAGATACG. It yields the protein CASSPGQRRSTDT. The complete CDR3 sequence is CASSPGQRRSTDTQYF.

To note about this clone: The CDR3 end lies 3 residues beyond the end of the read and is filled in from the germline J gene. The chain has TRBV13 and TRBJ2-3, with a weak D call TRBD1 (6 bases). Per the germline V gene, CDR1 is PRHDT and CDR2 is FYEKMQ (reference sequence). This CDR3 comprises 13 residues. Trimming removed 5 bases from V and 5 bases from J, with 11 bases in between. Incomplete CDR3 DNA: TGTGCCAGCAGCCCAGGGGCCCTAGATACG. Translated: CASSPGALDT. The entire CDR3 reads CASSPGALDTQYF.

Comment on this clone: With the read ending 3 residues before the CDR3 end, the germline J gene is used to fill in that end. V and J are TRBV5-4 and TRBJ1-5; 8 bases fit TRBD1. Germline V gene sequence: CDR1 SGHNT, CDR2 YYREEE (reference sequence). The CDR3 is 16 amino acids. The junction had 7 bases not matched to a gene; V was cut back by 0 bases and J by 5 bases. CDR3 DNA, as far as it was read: TGTGCCAGCAGCTTGGATGGACAGGGACCGGATCAGCCC. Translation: CASSLDGQGPDQP. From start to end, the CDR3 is CASSLDGQGPDQPQHF.

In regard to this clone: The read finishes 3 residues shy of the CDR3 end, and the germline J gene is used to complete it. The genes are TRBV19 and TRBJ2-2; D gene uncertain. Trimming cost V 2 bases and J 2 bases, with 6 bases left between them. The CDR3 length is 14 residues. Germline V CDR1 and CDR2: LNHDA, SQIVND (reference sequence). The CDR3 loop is CASSIPENTGELFF. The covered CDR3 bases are TGTGCCAGTAGTATACCAGAAAACACCGGGGAG.

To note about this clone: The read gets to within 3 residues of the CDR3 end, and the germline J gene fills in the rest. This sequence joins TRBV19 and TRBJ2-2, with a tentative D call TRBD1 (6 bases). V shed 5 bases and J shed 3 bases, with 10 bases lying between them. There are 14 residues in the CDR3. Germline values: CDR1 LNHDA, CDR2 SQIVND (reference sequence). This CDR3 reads CASSVRGYTGELFF. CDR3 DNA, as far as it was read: TGTGCCAGTAGTGTCAGGGGTTACACCGGGGAG.